This T cell receptor beta chain originates from a study of CD8+ T cells in alopecia areata. This clone appeared a few times. V was trimmed by 3 bases and J by 9 bases, leaving 8 bases between them. This CDR3 is built from 10 residues. Germline V gene sequence: CDR1 GTSNPN, CDR2 SVGIG (reference sequence). Following RNA extraction, reverse transcription yielded cDNA that acted as the sequencing template. Assay used: immunoSEQ multiplex PCR; TCRdb lists only in-frame clones, some missing. The sample records 140,000 to 150,000 clones, around 49% being singletons. The TCR comes from a human donor with alopecia areata. Here the sequenced sample was CD4+ T cells sorted from blood, taken at week 0. The chain carries TRBV30 and TRBJ1-2; D remains ambiguous. The CDR3, as DNA: TGTGCCTGGAGGGACCGCCGCTACACCTTC. It yields the protein CAWRDRRYTF.